In its sample, the clone carrying this T cell receptor beta chain was seen a few times. These data belong to a study of T-cell reconstitution after alpha-beta-depleted transplantation in children. Unique molecular identifiers were incorporated when the TCRbeta library was constructed. TCRdb called the PCR reads again in MiXCR, with one record for every CDR3 protein. The sample consists of just over 350,000 distinct CDR3 sequences, less than 15% of them appearing once. The length of the CDR3 is 14 residues. Losses at the gene ends were 6 bases for V and 5 bases for J; bases not matched to a gene: 7. Per the germline V gene, CDR1 is KGHSH and CDR2 is LQKENI.

The sample in question was PBMCs, obtained from the stem cell graft. V gene TRBV18 combines with J gene TRBJ2-3, with 8 bases fitting TRBD2. The clonotype was recovered from a human donor who donated a stem cell graft to a child with Fanconi anemia. This chain's CDR3 is CASSPGGPGDTQYF. The CDR3 DNA is TGTGCCAGCTCCCCGGGGGGGCCCGGAGATACGCAGTATTTT.